What follows are 29 T cell receptor beta chains derived from one specimen sequenced in a study of breast tumors, draining lymph nodes, adjacent tissues. Axillary draining lymph nodes of breast cancer patients supplied the node samples. Each CDR3 protein is one row after TCRdb ran MiXCR on the multiplex PCR reads. The table lists about 150,000 distinct CDR3 sequences, about 30% of them singletons. The sample was axillary lymph node tissue. The receptors come from a female donor with breast cancer. Some clones in this sample may be carry-over from other donors' samples.

This clonotype was recorded many times. This chain connects TRBV19 to TRBJ1-6; 7 nucleotides align to TRBD1. The V gene's germline CDR1 is LNHDA and CDR2 SQIVND (reference sequence). V lost 5 bases and J lost 0; bases outside the gene matches: 7. This CDR3 is 17 amino acids long. The CDR3 coding sequence is TGTGCCAGTAGTGACGTACAGGGGAGCTCCTATAATTCACCCCTCCACTTT. This gives the protein CASSDVQGSSYNSPLHF.

This clonotype has at least ten counts. The chain combines TRBV18 with TRBJ1-2, with 7 bases aligning to TRBD1. Losses at the gene ends were 4 bases for V and 5 bases for J; bases not matched to a gene: 4. This CDR3 contains 13 residues. Germline V gives CDR1 KGHSH, CDR2 LQKENI. CDR3 in amino acids: CASSLDREYGYTF. The CDR3 coding sequence is TGTGCCAGCTCACTCGACAGGGAGTATGGCTACACCTTC.

This clonotype was counted at least ten times. The V gene is TRBV9, the J gene TRBJ1-6; 7 bases line up with TRBD1. The CDR3 runs to 13 residues. Per the germline V gene, CDR1 is SGDLS and CDR2 is YYNGEE. The trim removed 3 bases at V and 7 bases at J, leaving 1 base unmatched. In DNA, the CDR3 is TGTGCCAGCAGCGCGACAGGGAATTCACCCCTCCACTTT. This codes for CASSATGNSPLHF.

The sample holds a few counts of this clonotype. A much more abundant neighbour one base away suggests this may be a read error. The chain employs TRBV6-5 and TRBJ2-7; 8 bases fit TRBD1. Germline V gene data show CDR1 as MNHEY and CDR2 as SVGAGI. The CDR3 length is 14 residues. V was clipped by 4 bases and J by 3 bases; unmatched bases: 5. The CDR3 loop reads CASSSRDRSYEQYV. The CDR3 bases are TGTGCCAGCAGTTCCCGGGACAGGAGCTACGAGCAGTACGTC.

Turning to this clonotype: This clone may be a read error of a much larger clone one base away. CDR3 protein: CAWTLGAGTDTQYF. Written as DNA, the CDR3 is TGTGCCTGGACTCTCGGGGCGGGCACAGATACGCAGTATTTT. The chain carries TRBV30 and TRBJ2-3, with D perhaps being TRBD1 or TRBD2 (5 bases each). Deletions cut 4 bases from V and 1 base from J, with 12 bases between. This CDR3 has 14 residues. The V gene's germline CDR1 is GTSNPN and CDR2 SVGIG (reference sequence).

This clonotype was recorded at least ten times. V is TRBV12-3 or TRBV12-4 and J is TRBJ1-5; no reliable D call. Trimming left V 4 bases short and J 4 bases short, with 11 bases between. This CDR3 region has 14 residues. The CDR3 protein is CASSYWFTNQPQHF. The CDR3 region has the DNA TGTGCCAGCAGTTATTGGTTCACTAATCAGCCCCAGCATTTT.

At least ten counts were recorded for this clonotype. The chain joins TRBV4-2 to TRBJ2-3, with 7 bases identical to TRBD2. The CDR3 contains 15 residues. With V trimmed by 1 base and J by 5 bases, 6 bases remained unmatched. CDR1 LGHNA and CDR2 YNFKEQ come from the germline V gene. CDR3 sequence (DNA): TGTGCCAGCAGCCAAGGGGGGGGTTACGGAGATACGCAGTATTTT. Translated, it gives CASSQGGGYGDTQYF.

Only a few counts were recorded for this clonotype. A read error may explain this, as a much larger clone is one base away. This chain connects TRBV7-7 to TRBJ2-5, with D perhaps TRBD1 (6 bases). The germline V gene has CDR1 SSHAT and CDR2 FNYEAQ (reference sequence). The CDR3 covers 18 residues. The CDR3 DNA follows: TGTGCTAGCAGCTCTCGGACAGAGAAAGACCATTACCAACAGACCCAGTACTTC. It is translated as CASSSRTEKDHYQQTQYF.

This clonotype came up many times. Sequence at one end of the junction differs from germline and may be a read error. The chain joins TRBV7-7 to TRBJ2-3; perhaps TRBD1 as D (6 bases). Germline V CDR1 and CDR2: SSHAT, FNYEAQ (reference sequence). CDR3 length: 15 residues. The CDR3 sequence: CASSPDRYSTDTQYF. CDR3 in DNA: TGTGCTAGCAGCCCTGACAGGTATAGCACAGATACGCAGTATTTT. Full variable domain (missing parts from reference TRBV7-7 and TRBJ2-3): GAGVSQSPRYKVTKRGQDVTLRCDPISSHATLYWYQQALGQGPEFLTYFNYEAQPDKSGLPSDRFSAERPEGSISTLTIQRTEQRDSAMYRCASSPDRYSTDTQYFGPGTRLTVL.

This clonotype appeared many times. V usage is TRBV12-3 or TRBV12-4 and J usage is TRBJ1-6; 7 bases map to TRBD1. This CDR3 has 13 residues. The V gene end was trimmed by 10 bases and the J gene end by 6 bases; junction bases not matched to a gene: 6. CDR3 sequence (DNA): TGTGCCACCCAGGGGGGCCTTAATTCACCCCTCCACTTT. It translates to CATQGGLNSPLHF.

This clonotype was observed at least ten times. This sequence joins TRBV2 and TRBJ1-2; D gene unclear. This CDR3 spans 16 amino acids. Germline V gene lookup returns CDR1 SNHLY and CDR2 FYNNEI. The V end lost 4 bases, the J end lost 6 bases, and 21 bases lay between the germline ends. The CDR3 loop is CASSVTVRAVGDGYTF. As DNA, the CDR3 is TGTGCCAGCAGTGTTACGGTGAGGGCTGTCGGAGATGGCTACACCTTC.

Many counts were recorded for this clonotype. This CDR3 is CASSPGTSGGSGELFF. The CDR3 DNA reads TGTGCCAGCAGCCCGGGGACTAGCGGGGGTTCCGGGGAGCTGTTTTTT. The chain employs TRBV4-2 and TRBJ2-2; 14 positions match TRBD2. Per germline, CDR1 LGHNA and CDR2 YNFKEQ. V lost 4 bases and J lost 6; bases outside the gene matches: 4. The CDR3 runs to 16 residues.

In regard to this clonotype: A single base separates this from a much larger clone, so it may be a read error. The chain employs TRBV6-6 and TRBJ2-3; D is unclear. This CDR3 has 13 amino acids. Germline lookup yields CDR1 MNHNY and CDR2 SVGAGI (reference sequence). Trimming removed 7 bases at V and 1 base at J, with 9 bases between. The DNA of the CDR3 is TGTGCCAGCAAGCAGCGACGCACAGATACGCAGTATTTT. Its protein is CASKQRRTDTQYF.

The table lists this clonotype with many counts. The chain carries TRBV20-1 and TRBJ1-5, with 12 bases identical to TRBD1. V shed 5 bases, J shed 4 bases, and the junction held 12 bases outside the gene matches. This CDR3 has 17 amino acids. The germline gives CDR1 DFQATT, CDR2 SNEGSKA (reference sequence). This CDR3 is CSASGQGAFSVNQPQHF. As DNA, the CDR3 is TGCAGTGCTTCGGGACAGGGGGCCTTCAGTGTAAATCAGCCCCAGCATTTT.

V and J are TRBV4-1 and TRBJ1-1; 9 positions match TRBD1. Germline-derived CDR1 and CDR2 are MGHRA and YSYEKL. The CDR3 contains 16 residues. Losses at the gene ends were 7 bases for V and 0 bases for J; bases not matched to a gene: 9. The CDR3 DNA reads TGCGCCAGCACCCCGGGACAGGGCATCATGAACACTGAAGCTTTCTTT. It yields the protein CASTPGQGIMNTEAFF.

Only one count was recorded for this clonotype. A much bigger clone sits one base away, suggesting this may be a read error. Because it lacks the conserved phenylalanine or tryptophan at the end, this CDR3 is likely a read error. It is unclear where the CDR3 begins or ends on the DNA, so no DNA is shown, and the CDR3 is as TCRdb lists it. The chain uses TRBV7-9 and TRBJ1-2. The CDR3 length equals 15 residues, ends included. Germline V lookup: CDR1 SEHNR, CDR2 FQNEAQ (reference sequence). The CDR3 protein is CASSLVGSASYGYPY.

Regarding this clonotype: A single base separates this from a much larger clone, so it may be a read error. This chain joins TRBV6-6 and TRBJ2-5; possibly TRBD1 or TRBD2 for D (7 bases each). The germline V and J ends were trimmed by 5 bases and 5 bases, with 15 bases remaining between them. CDR1 is MNHNY and CDR2 is SVGAGI in the germline V gene (reference sequence). This CDR3 is built from 14 residues. Here the CDR3 reads CASSLTGEGETQYF. CDR3 in DNA: TGTGCCAGCAGTCTCACAGGGGAGGGGGAGACCCAGTACTTC.

This chain links TRBV11-3 with TRBJ1-6; D remains ambiguous. The V gene's germline CDR1 is SGHNT and CDR2 YENEEA. The CDR3 runs to 14 residues. The CDR3 loop is CAQLAGSRDSPLHF. DNA of the CDR3: TGTGCTCAACTCGCGGGTTCTAGGGATTCACCCCTCCACTTT.

This clonotype appeared a single time. The rearrangement uses TRBV11-3 and TRBJ2-7; D gene unclear. The germline V gene encodes CDR1 SGHNT and CDR2 YENEEA. Trimming removed 2 bases at V and 2 bases at J, with 4 bases between. CDR3 length: 12 amino acids. The CDR3: CASSLNTYEQYF. The CDR3 DNA is TGTGCCAGCAGCTTAAATACCTACGAGCAGTACTTC.

The rearrangement links TRBV20-1 to TRBJ1-4; D not resolved. This CDR3 is built from 10 residues. Trimming removed 5 bases from V and 15 bases from J, with 13 bases in between. Germline-derived CDR1 and CDR2 are DFQATT and SNEGSKA (reference sequence). Here the CDR3 DNA reads TGCAGTGCTCTTTCGAAGGGTTTGTTTTTT. Translating gives CSALSKGLFF.

This chain connects TRBV5-1 to TRBJ2-5, with TRBD1 as a possible D gene (6 bases). This CDR3 contains 14 residues. The germline gives CDR1 SGHRS, CDR2 YFSETQ. The ends were cut back, 0 bases at V and 8 bases at J, with 14 bases in the middle. CDR3 nucleotides: TGCGCCAGCAGCTTGGGGGCAGGGGCAGACACCCAGTACTTC. Protein: CASSLGAGADTQYF.

In its sample, this clonotype was seen many times. The chain couples TRBV6-2 or TRBV6-3 to TRBJ2-3; possible D gene TRBD1, 6 bases. Germline CDR1 MNHEY, CDR2 SVGEGT. The CDR3 has 15 amino acids. V lost 2 bases to trimming and J lost 2 bases, with 11 bases between them. The CDR3 here is CASSYRGFNTDTQYF. DNA of the CDR3: TGTGCCAGCAGTTACAGGGGGTTTAACACAGATACGCAGTATTTT.

This clonotype has a count of ten or more. The gene calls are TRBV7-2 and TRBJ1-5, with 7 positions matching TRBD1. J was trimmed by 5 bases and V by 3 bases; bases with no gene match: 7. The CDR3 runs to 15 residues. Germline V CDR1 and CDR2: SGHTA, FQGNSA. The CDR3 DNA is TGTGCCAGCAGCTTGGCCGGACAGGTTGATCAGCCCCAGCATTTT. Translation: CASSLAGQVDQPQHF.

V and J are TRBV9 and TRBJ2-3; 10 positions match TRBD2. Trimming at V came to 3 bases and at J to 11 bases, leaving 12 bases not matched to a gene. Germline V gives CDR1 SGDLS, CDR2 YYNGEE. The CDR3 has 15 amino acids. The CDR3: CASSGASGGYNEQYF. The CDR3 DNA is TGTGCCAGCAGCGGGGCTAGCGGGGGCTACAATGAGCAGTATTTT. Full variable domain (missing parts from reference TRBV9 and TRBJ2-3): DSGVTQTPKHLITATGQRVTLRCSPRSGDLSVYWYQQSLDQGLQFLIQYYNGEERAKGNILERFSAQQFPDLHSELNLSSLELGDSALYFCASSGASGGYNEQYFGPGTRLTVL.

This clonotype was seen repeatedly, ten times or more. The V call is TRBV7-9, the J call TRBJ1-2; D unresolved. Trimming cost V 5 bases and J 8 bases, with 15 bases left between them. The CDR3 has 13 amino acids. Per germline, CDR1 SEHNR and CDR2 FQNEAQ (reference sequence). The CDR3 coding sequence is TGTGCCAGCAGCAATCAAGCCGAGACGGGCTACACCTTC. Residues: CASSNQAETGYTF.

CDR3 bases: TGCGCCAGCAGCCAACCCGGGGACATTGTTGATCAGCCCCAGCATTTT. As protein: CASSQPGDIVDQPQHF. The chain employs TRBV4-1 and TRBJ1-5; weak D call: TRBD1 (6 bases). CDR3 length: 16 amino acids. Trimming shortened V by 2 bases and J by 5 bases, and 16 bases separated the two germline ends. Germline-derived CDR1 and CDR2 are MGHRA and YSYEKL.

This clonotype has ten or more counts. This chain joins TRBV20-1 and TRBJ1-5, with 8 positions matching TRBD1. The ends lost 5 bases at V and 5 bases at J; junction bases unmatched: 2. The germline CDR1 and CDR2 sequences are DFQATT and SNEGSKA (reference sequence). The CDR3 has 12 residues. The CDR3 spells CSAGQGYQPQHF. CDR3 bases: TGCAGTGCTGGACAGGGTTATCAGCCCCAGCATTTT.

This clonotype showed up many times. The chain is built from TRBV5-1 and TRBJ1-4; D not certain. Looked up from germline, CDR1 is SGHRS and CDR2 is YFSETQ. The CDR3 runs to 14 residues. Between the trimmed V and J ends, which lost 7 bases and 0 bases, there was a span of 10 bases. CDR3: CASHPGSTNEKLFF. The CDR3 DNA is TGCGCCAGCCATCCGGGTTCAACTAATGAAAAACTGTTTTTT.

This clonotype was observed at least ten times. J is TRBJ2-3 and V is TRBV5-8; D perhaps matches TRBD1 (7 bases). Deletions cut 4 bases from V and 3 bases from J, with 15 bases between. CDR1 and CDR2 (germline): SGHTS, YDEGEE. The CDR3 has 15 residues. CDR3 coding DNA: TGTGCCAGCAGCCAGGGGGGCAGGAGGACAGATACGCAGTATTTT. It yields the protein CASSQGGRRTDTQYF.